This entry lists 23 T cell receptor beta chains sequenced from one sample in a study of blood T cell repertoires in COVID-19. Measured with immunoSEQ multiplex PCR; TCRdb has only the in-frame clones, and not every one. The profile shows about 260,000 clones, about nine tenths of them singletons. Sequencing input: PBMCs or T cells enriched from blood (not recorded which). All receptors derive from a man in his fifties or sixties who had been exposed to COVID-19.

V usage is TRBV4-1 and J usage is TRBJ1-2; tentatively, D is TRBD1 (6 bases). This CDR3 spans 21 amino acids. Trimming shortened V by 2 bases and J by 8 bases, and 36 bases separated the two germline ends. Germline V gene lookup returns CDR1 MGHRA and CDR2 YSYEKL. In nucleotides, the CDR3 is TGCGCCAGCAGCCAAATCCATATCAAACAACAGGGATCGGGGCTTATTTGGGGCTACACCTTC. It translates to CASSQIHIKQQGSGLIWGYTF.

The chain uses TRBV7-9 and TRBJ1-1, with a weak D call TRBD1 (5 bases). The CDR3 spans 13 residues. The germline gives CDR1 SEHNR, CDR2 FQNEAQ (reference sequence). V gave up 7 bases and J gave up 2 bases, with 11 bases separating them. CDR3 region: CASKYQGNTEAFF. The DNA of the CDR3 is TGTGCCAGCAAGTATCAGGGTAACACTGAAGCTTTCTTT.

V and J are TRBV5-1 and TRBJ2-1; no clear D. V was cut by 0 bases and J by 0 bases, with 7 bases left in between. Looked up from germline, CDR1 is SGHRS and CDR2 is YFSETQ. This CDR3 contains 15 residues. CDR3 region: CASSLVPDSYNEQFF. CDR3 nucleotide sequence: TGCGCCAGCAGCTTGGTTCCAGACTCCTACAATGAGCAGTTCTTC.

The chain joins TRBV7-9 to TRBJ1-1, with D tentatively TRBD1 (6 bases). Trimming removed 5 bases from V and 2 bases from J, with 9 bases in between. Per germline, CDR1 SEHNR and CDR2 FQNEAQ (reference sequence). This CDR3 spans 13 amino acids. CDR3 loop: CASSEQGNTEAFF. CDR3 coding DNA: TGTGCCAGCAGCGAACAGGGAAACACTGAAGCTTTCTTT.

This clone has just one count. This chain connects TRBV20-1 to TRBJ1-4, with D possibly TRBD1 on 5 matching bases. Germline CDR1 is DFQATT and CDR2 is SNEGSKA (reference sequence). The V gene lost 3 bases and the J gene lost 4 bases, with 9 bases spanning the gap. There are 13 residues in the CDR3. In nucleotides, the CDR3 is TGCAGTGCTAGTTCCAGGGATAATGAAAAACTGTTTTTT. Encoded protein: CSASSRDNEKLFF.

The V and J genes are TRBV11-3 and TRBJ2-1, with TRBD2 identical over 9 bases. CDR3 length: 15 amino acids. V gave up 5 bases and J gave up 7 bases; unmatched junction bases: 9. In germline, CDR1 is SGHNT, CDR2 YENEEA. Here the CDR3 DNA reads TGTGCCAGCAGCCCCCTCGTTGCGGGAGGGAATGAGCAGTTCTTC. Translation gives CASSPLVAGGNEQFF.

This rearrangement joins TRBV6-5 to TRBJ2-2, with D perhaps matching TRBD2 (5 bases). CDR1 and CDR2 (germline): MNHEY, SVGAGI. The CDR3 spans 16 residues. The V and J ends lost 0 bases and 5 bases respectively, with 13 bases between them. DNA of the CDR3: TGTGCCAGCAGTTACTCACCCGGGGTAGGAACCGGGGAGCTGTTTTTT. Translated: CASSYSPGVGTGELFF.

The chain recombines TRBV19 with TRBJ1-1, with 9 positions matching TRBD1. The CDR3 is made up of 13 amino acids. CDR1 and CDR2 from the germline V gene are LNHDA and SQIVND (reference sequence). V shed 10 bases, J shed 1 base, and the junction held 4 bases outside the gene matches. The CDR3 DNA sequence: TGTGCCATTAACAGGGGGCCGAACACTGAAGCTTTCTTT. Amino acid sequence: CAINRGPNTEAFF.

This chain links TRBV29-1 with TRBJ2-5, with D possibly TRBD2 on 5 matching bases. Germline values: CDR1 SQVTM, CDR2 ANQGSEA. V lost 2 bases and J 1 base, leaving 8 bases between the germline ends. The CDR3 is 13 amino acids. In DNA form, the CDR3 reads TGCAGCGTTGAAAGAGGGATCCAAGAGACCCAGTACTTC. It encodes CSVERGIQETQYF.

The V and J genes are TRBV10-2 and TRBJ1-4, with unresolved D. The V gene's germline CDR1 is WSHSY and CDR2 SAAADI. The length of the CDR3 is 14 residues. The germline V and J ends were trimmed by 7 bases and 4 bases, with 13 bases remaining between them. CDR3 sequence (DNA): TGCGCCAGCAATAGTGAACGGGGTAATGAAAAACTGTTTTTT. This encodes CASNSERGNEKLFF.

V is TRBV2 and J is TRBJ1-2; 9 nucleotides align to TRBD1. The germline gives CDR1 SNHLY, CDR2 FYNNEI. Trimming at V came to 0 bases and at J to 5 bases, leaving 13 bases not matched to a gene. The CDR3 sequence is 18 residues long. CDR3 in DNA: TGTGCCAGCAGTGAAGCGCTTCAGGACAGGGGATTTGGTTATGGCTACACCTTC. It is translated as CASSEALQDRGFGYGYTF.

The chain has TRBV5-1 and TRBJ1-1; D ambiguous. CDR3 size: 15 residues. Germline loops: CDR1 SGHRS, CDR2 YFSETQ. Trimming stripped 0 bases from V and 1 base from J, with 10 bases between. The CDR3 loop reads CASSLVWGGNTEAFF. CDR3 coding DNA: TGCGCCAGCAGCTTGGTTTGGGGAGGGAACACTGAAGCTTTCTTT.

In DNA form, the CDR3 reads TGTGCCAGCAGTGAATATCTAAAAGGAGGAGGGACAGATGGCTACACCTTC. This sequence encodes CASSEYLKGGGTDGYTF. This chain joins TRBV25-1 and TRBJ1-2; 7 nucleotides align to TRBD1. Germline-derived CDR1 and CDR2 are MGHDK and SYGVNS. J was trimmed by 6 bases and V by 0 bases; bases with no gene match: 13. This CDR3 comprises 17 residues.

The CDR3 coding sequence is TGCGCCAGCAGCTCTGGACACGAGAACACTGAAGCTTTCTTT. It translates to CASSSGHENTEAFF. The chain employs TRBV5-1 and TRBJ1-1; a possible D gene is TRBD1 (5 bases). The CDR3 loop spans 14 amino acids. The V end lost 3 bases, the J end lost 1 base, and 10 bases lay between the germline ends. The germline V gene encodes CDR1 SGHRS and CDR2 YFSETQ.

The genes are TRBV19 and TRBJ1-2; no clear D. V lost 1 base, J lost 6 bases, and 3 bases lay in between. Germline lookup yields CDR1 LNHDA and CDR2 SQIVND (reference sequence). The CDR3 length is 11 residues. In DNA, the CDR3 is TGTGCCAGTAGTATAGCAGATGGCTACACCTTC. Its protein product is CASSIADGYTF.

The genes are TRBV7-3 and TRBJ2-2; D is perhaps TRBD2 (6 bases). The germline CDR1 and CDR2 sequences are SGHTA and FQGTGA. V lost 4 bases and J 6 bases, leaving 18 bases between the germline ends. This CDR3 is built from 16 residues. DNA for the CDR3: TGTGCCAGCAGCTCACTAGGGACTGGCGGCGCCGGGGAGCTGTTTTTT. It is translated as CASSSLGTGGAGELFF.

The CDR3 DNA reads as TGTGCCAGCAGTGACCGGGACAGAGAGACCCAGTACTTC. It encodes CASSDRDRETQYF. This chain connects TRBV2 to TRBJ2-5, with 7 bases matching TRBD1. V shed 3 bases and J 4 bases; nucleotides not matched to a gene: 2. The CDR3 is made up of 13 amino acids. Germline CDR1 SNHLY, CDR2 FYNNEI.

The chain combines TRBV7-2 with TRBJ2-5, with 8 positions matching TRBD2. CDR1 and CDR2 (germline): SGHTA, FQGNSA. The CDR3 is 15 residues long. Germline trimming cut 5 bases from V and 5 bases from J; bases unmatched to any gene: 10. CDR3 nucleotides: TGTGCCAGCAGCCCCAGCCCAGGACTAGCCGAGACCCAGTACTTC. Translated, it gives CASSPSPGLAETQYF.

The rearrangement joins TRBV4-2 to TRBJ2-7, with TRBD2 matching 13 bases. The CDR3 totals 16 residues. Germline CDR1 LGHNA, CDR2 YNFKEQ. Losses at the gene ends were 0 bases for V and 4 bases for J; bases not matched to a gene: 3. The CDR3 region has the DNA TGTGCCAGCAGCCAAGATTCGGGACTAGCGGGATACGAGCAGTACGTC. Protein product: CASSQDSGLAGYEQYV.

The V call is TRBV3-1 (or the pseudogene TRBV3-2), the J call TRBJ1-6; D unclear. The CDR3 totals 12 residues. Germline assignment: CDR1 LGHDT and CDR2 YNNKEL (reference sequence). V lost 1 base, J lost 9 bases, and 4 bases lay in between. CDR3: CASSQGGSPLHF. The CDR3 coding sequence is TGTGCCAGCAGCCAAGGCGGTTCACCCCTCCACTTT.

The chain recombines TRBV28 with TRBJ2-1; D is perhaps TRBD2 (6 bases). Trimming shortened V by 6 bases and J by 6 bases, and 21 bases separated the two germline ends. This CDR3 region has 16 residues. Germline CDR1 MDHEN, CDR2 SYDVKM. The CDR3, as DNA: TGTGCCAGCAGCCTTGGAGGGGTAAGGTATGGCAATGAGCAGTTCTTC. This sequence encodes CASSLGGVRYGNEQFF.

This clone was counted once. The chain is built from TRBV2 and TRBJ2-3; 8 bases match TRBD2. V shed 4 bases and J 4 bases; nucleotides not matched to a gene: 10. The CDR3 is made up of 16 amino acids. The germline V gene encodes CDR1 SNHLY and CDR2 FYNNEI. The CDR3 DNA reads TGTGCCAGCAGTGTTCGCAGCGGGAGAGATGCAGATACGCAGTATTTT. Translation gives CASSVRSGRDADTQYF.

This chain's CDR3 is CASSSQTGAYGYTF. The CDR3 DNA is TGTGCCAGCAGCTCTCAGACAGGGGCCTATGGCTACACCTTC. This rearrangement joins TRBV7-2 to TRBJ1-2; 8 nucleotides match TRBD1. Germline CDR1 reads SGHTA; CDR2 reads FQGNSA. J lost 4 bases, V lost 4 bases, and 5 bases had no gene match. The CDR3 totals 14 residues.